This paragraph reports one T cell receptor beta chain. The sample originates from a study of blood T cells in healthy people across ages. Together with a sample-barcoded 5' primer, a J-beta primer mix was included in a second PCR lasting about 7 to 12 cycles. All samples gave at least 2.5 million CDR3-containing paired-end reads. TCRdb fed the 5' RACE reads into MiXCR, producing one record per CDR3 protein. The repertoire holds 850,000 to 1,100,000 distinct CDR3 sequences, with roughly two fifths as singletons. V was clipped by 0 bases and J by 7 bases; unmatched bases: 7. CDR1 and CDR2 (germline): LGHNA, YNFKEQ. This CDR3 has 16 residues.

This chain links TRBV4-2 with TRBJ1-4, with 8 bases identical to TRBD1. The sample taken for sequencing was blood. The receptor comes from a man aged 18 to 30 in good health. CDR3 sequence reads: CASSQDRGTGSEKLFF. Written as DNA, the CDR3 is TGTGCCAGCAGCCAAGATCGGGGGACAGGTAGTGAAAAACTGTTTTTT.